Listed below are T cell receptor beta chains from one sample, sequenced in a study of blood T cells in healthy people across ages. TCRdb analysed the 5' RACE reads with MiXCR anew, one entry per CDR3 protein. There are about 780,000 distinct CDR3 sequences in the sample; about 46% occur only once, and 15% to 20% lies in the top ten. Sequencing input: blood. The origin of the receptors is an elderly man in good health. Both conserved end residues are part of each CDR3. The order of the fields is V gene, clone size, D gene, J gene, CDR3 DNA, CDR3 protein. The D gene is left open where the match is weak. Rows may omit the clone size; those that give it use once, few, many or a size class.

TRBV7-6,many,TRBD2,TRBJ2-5,TGTGCCAGCAGCTTAGGTGGGGCGGCTAGCGGACAAGAGACCCAGTACTTC,CASSLGGAASGQETQYF
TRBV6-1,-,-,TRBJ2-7,TGTGCCAGCAGTGGACGACAGGAGGACTACGAGCAGTACTTC,CASSGRQEDYEQYF
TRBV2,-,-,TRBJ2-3,TGTGCCAGCAGTGGTCTGGGAGGCGATACGCAGTATTTT,CASSGLGGDTQYF
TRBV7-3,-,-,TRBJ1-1,TGTGCCAGCAGTGGGGAGGGGTACACTGAAGCTTTCTTT,CASSGEGYTEAFF
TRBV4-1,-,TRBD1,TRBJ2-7,TGCGCCAGCAGCCAAGACCCAGGGGGTTCCTACGAGCAGTACTTC,CASSQDPGGSYEQYF
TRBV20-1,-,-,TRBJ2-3,TGCAGTGCTATCTGGGTACCCCAGGTAGCAGATACGCAGTATTTT,CSAIWVPQVADTQYF
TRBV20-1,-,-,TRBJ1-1,TGCAGTGCTAGGCGGGGGGCCCACACTGAAGCTTTCTTT,CSARRGAHTEAFF
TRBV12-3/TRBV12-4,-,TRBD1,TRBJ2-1,TGTGCCAGCAGTTTAGCGACCGGGACAGGGGGGAGGGAGCAGTTCTTC,CASSLATGTGGREQFF
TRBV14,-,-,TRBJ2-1,TGTGCCAGCAGCCACCTCGGGCGCCCCTACAATGAGCAGTTCTTC,CASSHLGRPYNEQFF
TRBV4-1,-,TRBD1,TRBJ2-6,TGCGCCAGCAGCGAAATGGACAGGGGTATCTCTGGGGCCAACGTCCTGACTTTC,CASSEMDRGISGANVLTF
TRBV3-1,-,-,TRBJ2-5,TGTGCCAGCAGCCAAGATACGAGAGCGCTCAGCCAGTACTTC,CASSQDTRALSQYF
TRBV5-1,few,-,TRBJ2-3,TGCGCCAGCAGCGGACAGGGCGGGGGTACGCAGTATTTT,CASSGQGGGTQYF
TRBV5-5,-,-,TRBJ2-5,TGTGCCAGCAGCCCTGCCCCAGGCGGACAGACCCAGTACTTC,CASSPAPGGQTQYF
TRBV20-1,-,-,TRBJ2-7,TGCAGTGCTAGAACTGAACTAGCCAGCTCCTACGAGCAGTACTTC,CSARTELASSYEQYF
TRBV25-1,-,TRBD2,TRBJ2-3,TGTGCCAGCATGGCTAGCGGGACGAGGGATACGCAGTATTTT,CASMASGTRDTQYF
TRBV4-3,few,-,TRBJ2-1,TGCGCCAGCAGCCAAGATCACACTAGCCTATGGAATGAGCAGTTCTTC,CASSQDHTSLWNEQFF
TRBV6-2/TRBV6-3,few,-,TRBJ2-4,TGTGCCAGCAGTTACTCGAGAGGCTCGAACATTCAGTACTTC,CASSYSRGSNIQYF